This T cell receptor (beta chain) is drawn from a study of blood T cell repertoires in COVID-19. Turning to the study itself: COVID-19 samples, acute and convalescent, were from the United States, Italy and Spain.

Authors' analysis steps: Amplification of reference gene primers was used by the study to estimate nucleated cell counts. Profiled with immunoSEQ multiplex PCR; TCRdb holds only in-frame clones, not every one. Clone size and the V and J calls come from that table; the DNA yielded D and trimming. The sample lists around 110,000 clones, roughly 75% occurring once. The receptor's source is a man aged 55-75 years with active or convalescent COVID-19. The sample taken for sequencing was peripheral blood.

CDR3 residues: CAISESRGTSGNTGELFF. CDR3 nucleotides: TGTGCCATCAGTGAGTCGAGGGGGACTAGCGGAAACACCGGGGAGCTGTTTTTT. The V and J genes are TRBV10-3 and TRBJ2-2, with 11 nucleotides matching TRBD2. The trim removed 0 bases at V and 2 bases at J, leaving 5 bases unmatched. Per the germline V gene, CDR1 is ENHRY and CDR2 is SYGVKD. The CDR3 is made up of 18 amino acids.